Here is one T cell receptor (beta chain) with its context. Antigen unknown. Repertoires were generated with immunoSEQ multiplex PCR, while TCRdb's copy carries only in-frame clones and drops some. The table lists fewer than 150,000 clones, roughly 88% of them singletons. These data belong to a study of cytomegalovirus exposure and HLA in healthy donors. Broader study findings: Overall, roughly 150 TCR beta chains were annotated as cytomegalovirus-associated.

The length of the CDR3 is 14 residues. V lost 8 bases and J lost 8; bases outside the gene matches: 12. Germline assignment: CDR1 MDHEN and CDR2 SYDVKM. This chain joins TRBV28 and TRBJ1-2; TRBD1 agrees at 9 bases. Sequencing was done on a sample of PBMCs. This TCR came from a woman between 18 and 29 years old in good health and CMV-seropositive. The CDR3 protein is CASARAGQGLGYTF. DNA of the CDR3: TGTGCCAGCGCAAGGGCAGGACAGGGGTTGGGCTACACCTTC.